This TCR beta chain was obtained from a study of lymphopenia after photon versus proton radiotherapy. Here immunoSEQ multiplex PCR was the method, and the copy in TCRdb shows in-frame clones only, minus some. This sample has fewer than 25,000 clones, with about 80% found just once. CDR1 and CDR2 from the germline V gene are SGHKS and YYEKEE (reference sequence). This CDR3 comprises 15 residues. Trimming shortened V by 2 bases and J by 2 bases, and 14 bases separated the two germline ends. This sample comprised peripheral blood, obtained from a patient treated with photon-based radiotherapy. The chain recombines TRBV5-5 with TRBJ2-7; no firm D call. The receptor was isolated from a man aged 35-49 years with gastric cancer. In nucleotides, the CDR3 is TGTGCCAGCAGCTTAATCCAGAAATTTACCTACGAGCAGTACTTC. Residues: CASSLIQKFTYEQYF.